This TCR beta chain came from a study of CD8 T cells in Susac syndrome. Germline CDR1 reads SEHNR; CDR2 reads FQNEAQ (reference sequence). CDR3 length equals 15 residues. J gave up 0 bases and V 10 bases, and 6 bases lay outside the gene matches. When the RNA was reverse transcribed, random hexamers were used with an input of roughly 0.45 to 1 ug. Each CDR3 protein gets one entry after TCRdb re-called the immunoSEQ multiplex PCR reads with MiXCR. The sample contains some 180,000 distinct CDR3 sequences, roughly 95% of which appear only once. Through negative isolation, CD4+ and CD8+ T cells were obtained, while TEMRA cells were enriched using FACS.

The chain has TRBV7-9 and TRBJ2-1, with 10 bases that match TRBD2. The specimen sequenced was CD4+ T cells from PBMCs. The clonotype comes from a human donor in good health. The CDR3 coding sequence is TGTGCCACCCTTAGCGGGAGGCTCTCCTACAATGAGCAGTTCTTC. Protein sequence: CATLSGRLSYNEQFF.